Each of the 8 T cell receptor beta chains below was sequenced from the same sample in a study of identifying expanded T cells in peripheral blood. Assay: immunoSEQ multiplex PCR; the TCRdb copy retains only in-frame clones and omits some. The sample lists 45,000 to 65,000 clones, 82% occurring once. Sequenced: blood. Source of these receptors: a person aged 18 to 70 in good health.

The chain employs TRBV30 and TRBJ1-2, with D perhaps TRBD1 (6 bases). Germline assignment: CDR1 GTSNPN and CDR2 SVGIG (reference sequence). Trimming cost V 3 bases and J 6 bases, with 14 bases left between them. This CDR3 contains 13 residues. CDR3 sequence (DNA): TGTGCCTGGAGGCTACAGGGTATCGATGGCTACACCTTC. It encodes CAWRLQGIDGYTF.

The chain joins TRBV19 to TRBJ2-1, with 12 bases aligning to TRBD2. Per germline, CDR1 LNHDA and CDR2 SQIVND (reference sequence). This CDR3 is built from 16 residues. V lost 3 bases to trimming and J lost 5 bases; unmatched junction nucleotides: 5. As DNA, the CDR3 is TGTGCCAGTAGTATCAGACTAGCGGGAGTTGACAATGAGCAGTTCTTC. Translation gives CASSIRLAGVDNEQFF.

DNA for the CDR3: TGCGCCAGCAGCCAAGTAAGTGGGGCGAACACTGAAGCTTTCTTT. Amino acid sequence: CASSQVSGANTEAFF. The chain links TRBV4-1 to TRBJ1-1, with D tentatively TRBD1 (5 bases). The germline V and J ends were trimmed by 1 base and 1 base, with 10 bases remaining between them. The CDR3 runs to 15 residues. Germline V CDR1 and CDR2: MGHRA, YSYEKL.

The genes are TRBV11-2 and TRBJ1-4; D unresolved. Germline values: CDR1 SGHAT, CDR2 FQNNGV. V was cut by 7 bases and J by 0 bases, with 12 bases left in between. This CDR3 is built from 15 residues. CDR3 sequence reads: CASTLTRTTNEKLFF. The CDR3 nucleotides read TGTGCCAGCACCCTAACTCGCACAACTAATGAAAAACTGTTTTTT.

This clone was counted between two and nine times. The rearrangement links TRBV5-1 to TRBJ2-5; D is undetermined. CDR1 and CDR2 (germline): SGHRS, YFSETQ. With 0 bases removed from V and 2 bases from J, the gap between germline ends came to 11 bases. CDR3 length equals 15 residues. As DNA, the CDR3 is TGCGCCAGCAGCTTGGCGGTGGGTCCTCAAGAGACCCAGTACTTC. Protein product: CASSLAVGPQETQYF.

The chain is built from TRBV19 and TRBJ2-1; TRBD1 might be the D (6 bases). V was pared by 5 bases and J by 4 bases, with 12 bases between. Germline V CDR1 and CDR2: LNHDA, SQIVND (reference sequence). The CDR3 consists of 14 residues. The CDR3: CASSHEGEYNEQFF. The CDR3 DNA follows: TGTGCCAGTAGTCATGAGGGGGAGTACAATGAGCAGTTCTTC.

The rearrangement links TRBV4-3 to TRBJ1-1; D unresolved. CDR3 length equals 14 residues. The germline CDR1 and CDR2 sequences are LGHNA and YSLEER. Trimming pared 2 bases from V and 1 base from J, leaving 8 bases between. CDR3 residues: CASSQTSGNTEAFF. The DNA of the CDR3 is TGCGCCAGCAGCCAAACGTCAGGGAACACTGAAGCTTTCTTT.

The chain links TRBV27 to TRBJ2-7; 9 bases map to TRBD1. The V gene's germline CDR1 is MNHEY and CDR2 SMNVEV (reference sequence). The CDR3 totals 14 residues. V was pared by 5 bases and J by 3 bases, with 5 bases of the junction left unmatched. CDR3 region: CASSHGQGNYEQYV. In nucleotides, the CDR3 is TGTGCCAGCAGTCACGGACAGGGGAACTACGAGCAGTACGTC.